A single sample is the source of the 27 T cell receptor beta chains below, sequenced in a study of T cells after somatic rescue of genetic block. Repertoires were generated with immunoSEQ multiplex PCR, while TCRdb's copy carries only in-frame clones and drops some. The sample has 85,000 to 90,000 clones; over 80% are singletons. The sequencing input was peripheral blood mononuclear cells (PBMCs). These receptors were taken from a woman aged 18 to 35.

This clone was picked up a small number of times. The CDR3 DNA sequence: TGTGCCAGCAGCCCAAGGACAGGGGGTGACCCTGAAGCTTTCTTT. Protein: CASSPRTGGDPEAFF. This chain connects TRBV9 to TRBJ1-1; 10 positions agree with TRBD1. Germline CDR1 SGDLS, CDR2 YYNGEE. With 4 bases clipped from V and 6 bases from J, the junction kept 9 bases outside the gene matches. This CDR3 region has 15 residues. Drawing the rest from reference TRBV9 and TRBJ1-1, the complete variable domain is DSGVTQTPKHLITATGQRVTLRCSPRSGDLSVYWYQQSLDQGLQFLIQYYNGEERAKGNILERFSAQQFPDLHSELNLSSLELGDSALYFCASSPRTGGDPEAFFGQGTRLTVV.

The rearrangement links TRBV11-2 to TRBJ2-7; D perhaps matches TRBD2 (6 bases). Trimming pared 5 bases from V and 9 bases from J, leaving 26 bases between. CDR3 length: 16 residues. The germline CDR1 and CDR2 sequences are SGHAT and FQNNGV. CDR3 in DNA: TGTGCCAGCAGCCCGACCCGGCGGGGAGCAGCTCAGGGGCAGTACTTC. Translation gives CASSPTRRGAAQGQYF.

The V call is TRBV11-1, the J call TRBJ2-7; D is unresolved. This CDR3 contains 13 residues. Trimming removed 3 bases from V and 3 bases from J, with 9 bases in between. CDR1 and CDR2 from the germline V gene are SGHAT and FQDESV (reference sequence). Here the CDR3 DNA reads TGTGCCAGCAGCTTTGAAAGGGACTACGAGCAGTACTTC. It is translated as CASSFERDYEQYF.

The rearrangement joins TRBV2 to TRBJ2-7; 7 bases fit TRBD1. V trimming: 6 bases; J trimming: 9 bases; junction bases outside the gene matches: 8. The germline gives CDR1 SNHLY, CDR2 FYNNEI. This CDR3 comprises 12 residues. The chain's CDR3 is CASRGDRDRQYF. The CDR3 nucleotides are TGTGCCAGCAGGGGGGACCGGGACAGGCAGTACTTC.

The gene calls are TRBV4-3 and TRBJ2-7; maybe TRBD2 (6 bases). Trimming took off 1 base at V and 0 bases at J, with 10 bases between the two ends. This CDR3 is 15 amino acids long. The germline V gene encodes CDR1 LGHNA and CDR2 YSLEER. The CDR3 loop is CASSQGTGDSYEQYF. CDR3 sequence (DNA): TGCGCCAGCAGCCAAGGCACGGGAGACTCCTACGAGCAGTACTTC.

This chain links TRBV19 with TRBJ2-3; D is ambiguous. Trimming shortened V by 3 bases and J by 2 bases, and 15 bases separated the two germline ends. The CDR3 is 16 residues long. Germline loops: CDR1 LNHDA, CDR2 SQIVND (reference sequence). CDR3 protein: CASSISQSADTDTQYF. CDR3 nucleotides: TGTGCCAGTAGTATTAGTCAAAGTGCTGACACAGATACGCAGTATTTT.

The V gene is TRBV7-9, the J gene TRBJ2-5; 9 bases fit TRBD2. The CDR3 loop spans 15 amino acids. V trimming: 5 bases; J trimming: 5 bases; junction bases outside the gene matches: 9. From germline, CDR1 is SEHNR and CDR2 FQNEAQ (reference sequence). The CDR3 reads CASSPPGLALETQYF. CDR3 sequence (DNA): TGTGCCAGCAGCCCCCCGGGACTAGCTTTGGAGACCCAGTACTTC.

This chain uses TRBV4-1 with TRBJ2-5; 9 bases are shared with TRBD2. The germline V gene has CDR1 MGHRA and CDR2 YSYEKL. The CDR3 is 15 amino acids. Losses at the gene ends were 0 bases for V and 3 bases for J; bases not matched to a gene: 2. The CDR3 DNA sequence: TGCGCCAGCAGCCAAGAGGGACTAGCAAAAGAGACCCAGTACTTC. Translating gives CASSQEGLAKETQYF.

The chain is built from TRBV5-4 and TRBJ1-1, with 9 bases that match TRBD1. The germline V gene has CDR1 SGHNT and CDR2 YYREEE (reference sequence). With V trimmed by 5 bases and J by 3 bases, 11 bases remained unmatched. The CDR3 is 16 residues long. This CDR3 reads CASSTPGTGRDTEAFF. CDR3 coding DNA: TGTGCCAGCAGTACACCCGGGACAGGGCGGGACACTGAAGCTTTCTTT. Full variable domain (rest looked up from reference TRBV5-4 and TRBJ1-1): ETGVTQSPTHLIKTRGQQVTLRCSSQSGHNTVSWYQQALGQGPQFIFQYYREEENGRGNFPPRFSGLQFPNYSSELNVNALELDDSALYLCASSTPGTGRDTEAFFGQGTRLTVV.

V is TRBV2 and J is TRBJ1-5; 7 bases align to TRBD1. CDR1 is SNHLY, CDR2 FYNNEI, per germline. The CDR3 consists of 13 residues. The J segment lost 5 bases and the V segment lost 4 bases, leaving 2 bases of the junction unmatched. The CDR3 reads CASSGDRDQPQHF. DNA of the CDR3: TGTGCCAGCAGTGGCGACAGGGATCAGCCCCAGCATTTT. The full variable domain, with the rest looked up from reference TRBV2 and TRBJ1-5, is EPEVTQTPSHQVTQMGQEVILRCVPISNHLYFYWYRQILGQKVEFLVSFYNNEISEKSEIFDDQFSVERPDGSNFTLKIRSTKLEDSAMYFCASSGDRDQPQHFGDGTRLSIL.

This rearrangement joins TRBV28 to TRBJ2-3, with 8 bases matching TRBD2. The germline gives CDR1 MDHEN, CDR2 SYDVKM. V lost 2 bases to trimming and J lost 0 bases; unmatched junction nucleotides: 10. The CDR3 covers 18 residues. DNA for the CDR3: TGTGCCAGCAGTTTACGCCTAGACAGCGGGGGCAGCACAGATACGCAGTATTTT. This codes for CASSLRLDSGGSTDTQYF.

The table lists this clone with a count of one. The chain uses TRBV23-1 and TRBJ1-3; TRBD1 aligns across 7 bases. TRBV23-1 is noted as an ORF with a role that remains uncertain. Unmatched junction bases numbered 6, after V lost 2 bases and J lost 2 bases. The CDR3 loop spans 16 amino acids. The CDR3 coding sequence is TGCGCCAGCAGTCAAGGGGACAGCAGGACTGGAAACACCATATATTTT. Protein product: CASSQGDSRTGNTIYF.

The chain links TRBV9 to TRBJ1-1; TRBD1 aligns across 7 bases. The germline V gene has CDR1 SGDLS and CDR2 YYNGEE. This CDR3 is built from 14 residues. With 3 bases clipped from V and 6 bases from J, the junction kept 8 bases outside the gene matches. The CDR3 loop reads CASSELRQGPEAFF. CDR3 DNA sequence: TGTGCCAGCAGCGAGTTACGACAGGGCCCTGAAGCTTTCTTT.

The rearrangement links TRBV11-3 to TRBJ2-7, with TRBD1 matching over 8 bases. Germline V lookup: CDR1 SGHNT, CDR2 YENEEA. The CDR3 has 14 amino acids. V lost 5 bases and J lost 6; bases outside the gene matches: 9. CDR3 coding DNA: TGTGCCAGCAGCGCGGCAGGACAGGGCGGCGAGCAGTACTTC. Encoded protein: CASSAAGQGGEQYF.

This chain joins TRBV19 and TRBJ1-2; D gene ambiguous. The CDR3 covers 11 residues. Germline lookup yields CDR1 LNHDA and CDR2 SQIVND (reference sequence). The V end lost 7 bases, the J end lost 1 base, and 4 bases lay between the germline ends. DNA for the CDR3: TGTGCCAGTAAGGGTAACTATGGCTACACCTTC. Translation: CASKGNYGYTF.

The chain joins TRBV29-1 to TRBJ1-1, with 7 bases matching TRBD1. V trimming: 5 bases; J trimming: 5 bases; junction bases outside the gene matches: 8. The CDR3 runs to 13 residues. Germline V lookup: CDR1 SQVTM, CDR2 ANQGSEA. CDR3 nucleotides: TGCAGCGTTACCCAACAGGGGTTGACTGAAGCTTTCTTT. Its protein product is CSVTQQGLTEAFF.

The CDR3 DNA is TGTGCCAGTAGTATCGACAGGAGCACTGAAGCTTTCTTT. Residues: CASSIDRSTEAFF. The rearrangement links TRBV19 to TRBJ1-1, with D possibly TRBD1 on 6 matching bases. The V gene lost 3 bases and the J gene lost 4 bases, with 9 bases spanning the gap. The V gene's germline CDR1 is LNHDA and CDR2 SQIVND (reference sequence). This CDR3 has 13 residues.

V gene TRBV7-9 combines with J gene TRBJ2-7; D tentatively reads TRBD1 or TRBD2 (5 bases each). The CDR3 is 14 amino acids. From germline, CDR1 is SEHNR and CDR2 FQNEAQ (reference sequence). Trimming left V 5 bases short and J 6 bases short, with 17 bases between. CDR3 amino acids: CASSAPGPGREQYF. In DNA, the CDR3 is TGTGCCAGCAGCGCACCGGGACCTGGCCGCGAGCAGTACTTC. Filled out from reference TRBV7-9 and TRBJ2-7, the complete variable domain reads DTGVSQNPRHKITKRGQNVTFRCDPISEHNRLYWYRQTLGQGPEFLTYFQNEAQLEKSRLLSDRFSAERPKGSFSTLEIQRTEQGDSAMYLCASSAPGPGREQYFGPGTRLTVT.

This clone has just one count. The gene calls are TRBV7-6 and TRBJ1-5; possible D gene TRBD1, 5 bases. The CDR3 length is 16 residues. Germline loops: CDR1 SGHVS, CDR2 FNYEAQ. Trimming left V 1 base short and J 0 bases short, with 10 bases between. The CDR3: CASSLGTRGSNQPQHF. The CDR3 DNA follows: TGTGCCAGCAGCTTAGGAACAAGGGGTAGCAATCAGCCCCAGCATTTT.

The rearrangement uses TRBV7-9 and TRBJ2-7; no reliable D call. V lost 3 bases to trimming and J lost 6 bases, with 6 bases between them. The CDR3 spans 11 residues. Germline V gene sequence: CDR1 SEHNR, CDR2 FQNEAQ (reference sequence). The CDR3 sequence is CASSFKTEQYF. The CDR3 DNA reads as TGTGCCAGCAGCTTCAAAACCGAGCAGTACTTC.

The rearrangement links TRBV28 to TRBJ1-2; TRBD1 agrees at 11 bases. This CDR3 is built from 11 residues. Trimming cost V 11 bases and J 7 bases; bases outside gene matches: 3. CDR1 is MDHEN and CDR2 is SYDVKM in the germline V gene. The CDR3 loop reads CAVGQGAGYTF. The CDR3 DNA reads as TGTGCCGTAGGACAGGGGGCTGGCTACACCTTC.

In DNA, the CDR3 is TGTGCCAGTAGTATTCTTCGGGATCGAGGTGAGCAGTTCTTC. Protein sequence: CASSILRDRGEQFF. This chain uses TRBV19 with TRBJ2-1; tentative D call: TRBD2 (5 bases). The CDR3 totals 14 residues. Germline CDR1 reads LNHDA; CDR2 reads SQIVND (reference sequence). V shed 3 bases and J shed 9 bases, with 15 bases lying between them.

This clone was seen only a few times. The sample contains more than one DNA sequence encoding this CDR3. The genes are TRBV30 and TRBJ1-5, with TRBD1 as a possible D gene (5 bases). Germline V gene lookup returns CDR1 GTSNPN and CDR2 SVGIG (reference sequence). The CDR3 extends over 13 amino acids. V lost 1 base and J lost 7, with 11 bases in between. The CDR3 loop reads CAWSGGGNQPQHF. CDR3 sequence (DNA): TGTGCCTGGAGTGGCGGGGGAAACCAGCCCCAGCATTTT.

CDR3 protein: CASSLRLAGGWNEQFF. CDR3 DNA: TGTGCCAGCAGCTTACGACTAGCGGGAGGATGGAATGAGCAGTTCTTC. The chain links TRBV11-3 to TRBJ2-1; 13 bases map to TRBD2. Trimming cost V 2 bases and J 7 bases; bases outside gene matches: 5. The CDR3 loop spans 16 amino acids. Germline lookup yields CDR1 SGHNT and CDR2 YENEEA.

The J gene is TRBJ2-2, the V gene TRBV19; D possibly corresponds to TRBD2 (5 bases). This CDR3 comprises 15 residues. The germline V gene encodes CDR1 LNHDA and CDR2 SQIVND (reference sequence). The V end lost 2 bases, the J end lost 0 bases, and 7 bases lay between the germline ends. The CDR3 is CASSIRGTNTGELFF. CDR3 nucleotide sequence: TGTGCCAGTAGTATACGGGGAACGAACACCGGGGAGCTGTTTTTT. The full variable domain, its missing parts supplied by reference TRBV19 and TRBJ2-2, is DGGITQSPKYLFRKEGQNVTLSCEQNLNHDAMYWYRQDPGQGLRLIYYSQIVNDFQKGDIAEGYSVSREKKESFPLTVTSAQKNPTAFYLCASSIRGTNTGELFFGEGSRLTVL.

The chain recombines TRBV5-6 with TRBJ2-7; weak D call: TRBD1 (6 bases). There are 14 residues in the CDR3. Germline loops: CDR1 SGHDT, CDR2 YYEEEE. V lost 4 bases and J 0 bases, leaving 11 bases between the germline ends. The CDR3 spells CASSRGQSSYEQYF. The CDR3 nucleotides read TGTGCCAGCAGCCGCGGACAGAGCTCCTACGAGCAGTACTTC.

The V and J genes are TRBV5-6 and TRBJ1-1; TRBD1 might be the D (6 bases). Between the trimmed V and J ends, which lost 4 bases and 3 bases, there was a span of 13 bases. The CDR3 has 14 amino acids. Germline V gene sequence: CDR1 SGHDT, CDR2 YYEEEE. The CDR3 coding sequence is TGTGCCAGCAGCCTACTCCCAGGGGACACTGAAGCTTTCTTT. Translation: CASSLLPGDTEAFF.